The next 12 T cell receptor beta chains were all read from a single sample in a study of cytomegalovirus exposure and HLA in healthy donors (dated by TCRdb to about 2017). Preparation of the library involved the immunoSEQ multiplex PCR assay. A mixture of 60 forward primers for TCR Vbeta segments and 13 reverse primers for TCR Jbeta segments was used in the multiplex PCR. The table was pulled from immuneACCESS by TCRdb, which kept in-frame rearrangements only. Such tables lose some clones; where checked, under half of the loss comes from unresolved V genes, and the rest has no known cause. This sample lists approximately 120,000 clones; roughly 76% were detected once. The top ten clonotypes cover around 14% of the sample. Sequences were obtained from PBMCs. All receptors come from a woman aged 60 to 75 in good health and CMV-seropositive.

In DNA form, the CDR3 reads TGTGCCATCAGTGAGTCTAGCGGGAGTGCAGATACGCAGTATTTT. Translation gives CAISESSGSADTQYF. The genes are TRBV10-3 and TRBJ2-3; TRBD2 matches at 9 bases. The CDR3 covers 15 residues. Trimming cost V 0 bases and J 4 bases; bases outside gene matches: 2. CDR1 ENHRY and CDR2 SYGVKD come from the germline V gene.

The chain carries TRBV2 and TRBJ2-6; possible D gene TRBD2, 6 bases. V was trimmed by 8 bases and J by 0 bases, leaving 14 bases between them. Germline V gene lookup returns CDR1 SNHLY and CDR2 FYNNEI. This CDR3 has 16 amino acids. This CDR3 is CASLRDLYSGANVLTF. Written as DNA, the CDR3 is TGTGCCAGCCTAAGGGACTTATACTCTGGGGCCAACGTCCTGACTTTC.

This clone occurred once. The V and J genes are TRBV7-8 and TRBJ1-1; 7 nucleotides line up with TRBD1. V shed 4 bases, J shed 2 bases, and the junction held 7 bases outside the gene matches. CDR3 length: 15 amino acids. Germline V gene sequence: CDR1 SGHVS, CDR2 FQNEAQ. The CDR3 DNA reads TGTGCCAGCAGCTCAGGACAGGTCCTCAACACTGAAGCTTTCTTT. Protein product: CASSSGQVLNTEAFF.

The rearrangement uses TRBV5-4 and TRBJ1-6; a possible D gene is TRBD1 (6 bases). The CDR3 loop spans 15 amino acids. Trimming took off 0 bases at V and 2 bases at J, with 6 bases between the two ends. CDR1 is SGHNT and CDR2 is YYREEE in the germline V gene (reference sequence). The CDR3 DNA reads TGTGCCAGCAGCTTGGACAGGGCCTATAATTCACCCCTCCACTTT. Amino acid sequence: CASSLDRAYNSPLHF.

J is TRBJ2-6 and V is TRBV7-9; D is perhaps TRBD2 (6 bases). The germline V and J ends were trimmed by 4 bases and 0 bases, with 19 bases remaining between them. There are 19 residues in the CDR3. Germline V gene sequence: CDR1 SEHNR, CDR2 FQNEAQ (reference sequence). The CDR3: CASSSTAWDLSSGANVLTF. The CDR3 nucleotides read TGTGCCAGCAGCTCTACCGCCTGGGACTTGAGCTCTGGGGCCAACGTCCTGACTTTC.

The V call is TRBV4-2, the J call TRBJ2-7, with TRBD1 matching 7 bases. The CDR3 is made up of 16 amino acids. The trim removed 0 bases at V and 5 bases at J, leaving 10 bases unmatched. Germline V CDR1 and CDR2: LGHNA, YNFKEQ. The CDR3 spells CASSQDLEGAQDEQYF. The CDR3 DNA reads as TGTGCCAGCAGCCAAGATCTCGAGGGGGCGCAGGACGAGCAGTACTTC.

The DNA of the CDR3 is TGTGCCAGCAGCCCGGGGGGGCCGGGGGAGCAGTACTTC. The encoded protein is CASSPGGPGEQYF. The chain couples TRBV11-3 to TRBJ2-7, with 8 bases that match TRBD2. The V gene's germline CDR1 is SGHNT and CDR2 YENEEA. The V gene end was trimmed by 5 bases and the J gene end by 7 bases; junction bases not matched to a gene: 7. The CDR3 spans 13 residues.

This chain joins TRBV7-2 and TRBJ2-5, with D unclear. Germline lookup yields CDR1 SGHTA and CDR2 FQGNSA. The CDR3 length is 15 residues. V was pared by 1 base and J by 5 bases, with 14 bases between. CDR3 nucleotides: TGTGCCAGCAGCTTAGGGTCTCGCGTCGGTGAGACCCAGTACTTC. It translates to CASSLGSRVGETQYF.

The V gene is TRBV11-2, the J gene TRBJ2-7; D is perhaps TRBD2 (5 bases). Trimming took off 6 bases at V and 0 bases at J, with 15 bases between the two ends. Germline CDR1 is SGHAT and CDR2 is FQNNGV. The CDR3 length is 15 residues. The CDR3 sequence: CASSARAGPSYEQYF. The CDR3 DNA reads TGTGCCAGCAGTGCGAGGGCAGGTCCCTCCTACGAGCAGTACTTC. Based on the CDR3 plus reference TRBV11-2 and TRBJ2-7, the full variable domain is EAGVAQSPRYKIIEKRQSVAFWCNPISGHATLYWYQQILGQGPKLLIQFQNNGVVDDSQLPKDRFSAERLKGVDSTLKIQPAKLEDSAVYLCASSARAGPSYEQYFGPGTRLTVT.

Remarks on this clone: The junction departs from germline at one end; a sequencing error may be responsible. The chain has TRBV18 and TRBJ1-5; TRBD1 might be the D (5 bases). This CDR3 has 15 amino acids. Germline V gene sequence: CDR1 KGHSH, CDR2 LQKENI. Here the CDR3 reads CASSPRGVNNQPQHF. CDR3 bases: TGTGCCAGCTCTCCACGGGGGGTGAACAATCAGCCCCAGCATTTT.

The CDR3 spells CSVRTGNNQPQHF. The CDR3 bases are TGCAGCGTTAGGACAGGGAACAATCAGCCCCAGCATTTT. The rearrangement links TRBV29-1 to TRBJ1-5, with TRBD1 matching 8 bases. V shed 5 bases and J 3 bases; nucleotides not matched to a gene: 3. The V gene's germline CDR1 is SQVTM and CDR2 ANQGSEA. CDR3 size: 13 residues. Filled out from reference TRBV29-1 and TRBJ1-5, the complete variable domain reads SAVISQKPSRDICQRGTSLTIQCQVDSQVTMMFWYRQQPGQSLTLIATANQGSEATYESGFVIDKFPISRPNLTFSTLTVSNMSPEDSSIYLCSVRTGNNQPQHFGDGTRLSIL.

The chain carries TRBV7-2 and TRBJ2-1, with D perhaps matching TRBD1 (6 bases). The V gene lost 5 bases and the J gene lost 6 bases, with 14 bases spanning the gap. CDR1 SGHTA and CDR2 FQGNSA come from the germline V gene. This CDR3 has 14 residues. DNA for the CDR3: TGTGCCAGCAGCAGAGTGGTGGGGGCCAATGAGCAGTTCTTC. Amino acid sequence: CASSRVVGANEQFF.